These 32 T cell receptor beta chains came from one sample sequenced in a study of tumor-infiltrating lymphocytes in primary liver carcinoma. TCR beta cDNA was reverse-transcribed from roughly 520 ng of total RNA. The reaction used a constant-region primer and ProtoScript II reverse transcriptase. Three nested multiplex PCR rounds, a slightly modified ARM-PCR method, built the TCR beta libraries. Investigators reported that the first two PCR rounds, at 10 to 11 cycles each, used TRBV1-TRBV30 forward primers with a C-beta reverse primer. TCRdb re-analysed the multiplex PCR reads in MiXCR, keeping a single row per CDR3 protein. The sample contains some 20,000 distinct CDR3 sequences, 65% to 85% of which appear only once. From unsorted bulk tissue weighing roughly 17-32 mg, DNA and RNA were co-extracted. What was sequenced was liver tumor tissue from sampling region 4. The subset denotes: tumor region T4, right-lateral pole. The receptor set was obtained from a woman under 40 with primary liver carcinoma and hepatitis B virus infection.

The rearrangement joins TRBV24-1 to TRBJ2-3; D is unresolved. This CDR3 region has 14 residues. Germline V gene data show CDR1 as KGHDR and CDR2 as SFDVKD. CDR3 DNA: TGTGCTATCAGTGATGCTATCCGGACGGTGACGCAGTATTTT. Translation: CAISDAIRTVTQYF.

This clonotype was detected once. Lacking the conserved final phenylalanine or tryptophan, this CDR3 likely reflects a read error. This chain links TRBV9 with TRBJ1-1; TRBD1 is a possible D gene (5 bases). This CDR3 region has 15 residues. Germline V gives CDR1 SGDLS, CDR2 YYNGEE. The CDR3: CASGVGGAWGTEAFL. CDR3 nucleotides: TGTGCCAGCGGCGTAGGCGGGGCTTGGGGCACTGAAGCTTTCCTT.

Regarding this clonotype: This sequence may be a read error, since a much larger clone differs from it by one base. The CDR3 reads CASSLDQQGIVYDEQFF. CDR3 nucleotide sequence: TGTGCCAGCAGCTTAGATCAACAGGGTATAGTCTACGATGAGCAGTTCTTC. The chain links TRBV11-2 to TRBJ2-1; D might be TRBD1 (6 bases). The length of the CDR3 is 17 residues. CDR1 SGHAT and CDR2 FQNNGV come from the germline V gene.

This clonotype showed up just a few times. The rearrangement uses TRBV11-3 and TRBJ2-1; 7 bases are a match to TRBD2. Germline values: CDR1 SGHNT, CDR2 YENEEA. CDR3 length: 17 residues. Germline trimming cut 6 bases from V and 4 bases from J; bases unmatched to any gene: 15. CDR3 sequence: CASSRSRGGSTYNEQFF. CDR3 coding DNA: TGTGCCAGCAGTCGTTCCCGCGGCGGGAGCACGTACAATGAGCAGTTCTTC.

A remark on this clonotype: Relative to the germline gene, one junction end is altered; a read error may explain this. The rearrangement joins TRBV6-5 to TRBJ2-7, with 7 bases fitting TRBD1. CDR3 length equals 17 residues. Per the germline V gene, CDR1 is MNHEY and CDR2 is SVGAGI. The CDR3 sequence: CASSQGVAEYFTYEKYF. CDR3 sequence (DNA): TGTGCCAGCAGTCAGGGGGTTGCGGAATACTTTACCTACGAGAAGTACTTC.

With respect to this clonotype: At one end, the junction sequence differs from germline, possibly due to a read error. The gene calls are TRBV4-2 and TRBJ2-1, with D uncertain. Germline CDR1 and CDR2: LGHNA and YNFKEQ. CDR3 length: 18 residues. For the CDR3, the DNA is TGTGCCAGCAGCCAAATAGTGAGCCTCCGAAGCTCCTACAATGAGCAATTCTTC. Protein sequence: CASSQIVSLRSSYNEQFF.

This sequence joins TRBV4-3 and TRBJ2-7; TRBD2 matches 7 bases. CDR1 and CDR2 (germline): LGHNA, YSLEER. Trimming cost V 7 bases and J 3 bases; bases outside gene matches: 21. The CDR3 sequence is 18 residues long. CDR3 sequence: CASNLAVTGGHIGYEQYF. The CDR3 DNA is TGCGCCAGCAACCTAGCTGTGACGGGGGGTCACATTGGCTACGAGCAGTACTTC.

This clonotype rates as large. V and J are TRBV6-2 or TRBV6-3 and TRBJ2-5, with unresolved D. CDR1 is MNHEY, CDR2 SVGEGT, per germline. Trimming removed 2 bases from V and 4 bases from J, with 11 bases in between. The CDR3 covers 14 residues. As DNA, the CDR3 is TGTGCCAGCAGTTACGACGGCCTGGGAGAGACCCAGTACTTC. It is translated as CASSYDGLGETQYF.

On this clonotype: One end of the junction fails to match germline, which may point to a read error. The CDR3 DNA follows: TGTGCCAGCACCCAGGAACACCTAGGACAGTGGGGACCGCGCGAGCAGTACTTT. Translated, it gives CASTQEHLGQWGPREQYF. This chain joins TRBV4-2 and TRBJ2-7, with D possibly TRBD1 on 6 matching bases. CDR1 LGHNA and CDR2 YNFKEQ come from the germline V gene. The CDR3 covers 18 residues.

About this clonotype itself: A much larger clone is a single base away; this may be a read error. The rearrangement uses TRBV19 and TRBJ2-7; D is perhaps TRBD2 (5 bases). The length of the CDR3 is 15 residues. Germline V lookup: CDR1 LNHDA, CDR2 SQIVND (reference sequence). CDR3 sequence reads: CAGRASGIQSYEQYF. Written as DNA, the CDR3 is TGTGCCGGTAGGGCCTCCGGGATTCAATCCTACGAGCAGTACTTC.

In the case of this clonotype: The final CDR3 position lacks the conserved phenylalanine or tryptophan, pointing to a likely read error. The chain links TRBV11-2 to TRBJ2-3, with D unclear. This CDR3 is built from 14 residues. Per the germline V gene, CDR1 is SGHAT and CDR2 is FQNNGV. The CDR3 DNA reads TGTGGCAGCAGCCCACAGACTCACACAGATACGCAGTATGTT. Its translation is CGSSPQTHTDTQYV.

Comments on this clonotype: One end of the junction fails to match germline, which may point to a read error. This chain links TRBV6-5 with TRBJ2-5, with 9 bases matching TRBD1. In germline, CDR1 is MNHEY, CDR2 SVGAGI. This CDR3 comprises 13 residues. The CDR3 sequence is CASSANRGLTHYF. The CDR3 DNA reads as TGTGCCAGCAGTGCCAACAGGGGGCTGACCCACTACTTC.

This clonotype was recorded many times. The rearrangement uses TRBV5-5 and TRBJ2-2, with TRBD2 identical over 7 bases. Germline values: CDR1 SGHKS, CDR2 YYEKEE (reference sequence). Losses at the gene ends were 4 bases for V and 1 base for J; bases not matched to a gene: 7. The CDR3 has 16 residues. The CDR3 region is CASSGGLPRNTGELFF. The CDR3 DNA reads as TGTGCCAGCAGCGGGGGACTACCCCGGAACACCGGGGAGCTGTTTTTT.

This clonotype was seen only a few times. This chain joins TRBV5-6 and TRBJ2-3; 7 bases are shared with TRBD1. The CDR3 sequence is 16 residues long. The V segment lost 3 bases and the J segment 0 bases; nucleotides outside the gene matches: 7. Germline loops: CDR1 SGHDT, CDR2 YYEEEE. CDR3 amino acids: CASSWTGTVSTDTQYF. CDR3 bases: TGTGCCAGCAGCTGGACCGGGACAGTGAGCACAGATACGCAGTATTTT. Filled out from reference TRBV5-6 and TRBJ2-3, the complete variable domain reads DAGVTQSPTHLIKTRGQQVTLRCSPKSGHDTVSWYQQALGQGPQFIFQYYEEEERQRGNFPDRFSGHQFPNYSSELNVNALLLGDSALYLCASSWTGTVSTDTQYFGPGTRLTVL.

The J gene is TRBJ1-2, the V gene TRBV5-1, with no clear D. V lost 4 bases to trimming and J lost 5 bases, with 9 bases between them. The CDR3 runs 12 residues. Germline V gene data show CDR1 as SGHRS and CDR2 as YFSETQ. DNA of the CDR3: TGCGCCAGCAGCCGAGATTCATATGGCTACACCTTC. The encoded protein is CASSRDSYGYTF.

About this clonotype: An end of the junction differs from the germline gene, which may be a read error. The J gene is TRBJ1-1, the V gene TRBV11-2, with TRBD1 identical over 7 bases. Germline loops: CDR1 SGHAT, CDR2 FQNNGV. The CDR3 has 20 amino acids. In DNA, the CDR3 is TGTGCCTGCAGCGCTCGGGACAGAGGGAACAAGAGGTGGAGTAACACTGAAGCTTTCTTT. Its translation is CACSARDRGNKRWSNTEAFF.

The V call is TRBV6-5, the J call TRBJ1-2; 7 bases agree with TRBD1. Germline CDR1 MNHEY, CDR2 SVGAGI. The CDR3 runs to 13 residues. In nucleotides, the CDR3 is TGTGTCCGCAGAAGGGGGCAGGGCTGTAGCTACACCTTC. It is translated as CVRRRGQGCSYTF.

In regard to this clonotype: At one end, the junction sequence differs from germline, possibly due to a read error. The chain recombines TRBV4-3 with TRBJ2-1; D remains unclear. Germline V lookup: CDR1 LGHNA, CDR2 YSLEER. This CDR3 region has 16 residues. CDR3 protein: CACSQDARSSYNEQFF. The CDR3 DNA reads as TGCGCCTGCAGCCAAGATGCGAGAAGCTCCTACAATGAGCAATTCTTC.

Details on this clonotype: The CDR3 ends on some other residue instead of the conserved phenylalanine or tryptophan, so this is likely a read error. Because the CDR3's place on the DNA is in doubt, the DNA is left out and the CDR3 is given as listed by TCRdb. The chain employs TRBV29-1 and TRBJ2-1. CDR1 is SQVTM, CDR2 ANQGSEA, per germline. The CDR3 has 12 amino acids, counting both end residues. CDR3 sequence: CSALRDYNELFS.

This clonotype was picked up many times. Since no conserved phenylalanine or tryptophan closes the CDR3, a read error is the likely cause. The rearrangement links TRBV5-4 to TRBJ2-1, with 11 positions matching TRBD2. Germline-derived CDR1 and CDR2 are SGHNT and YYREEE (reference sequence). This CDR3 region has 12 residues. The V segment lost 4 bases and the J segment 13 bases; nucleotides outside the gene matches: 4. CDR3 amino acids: CASSPGLAEQFS. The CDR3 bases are TGTGCCAGCAGCCCGGGACTAGCGGAACAGTTCTCC.

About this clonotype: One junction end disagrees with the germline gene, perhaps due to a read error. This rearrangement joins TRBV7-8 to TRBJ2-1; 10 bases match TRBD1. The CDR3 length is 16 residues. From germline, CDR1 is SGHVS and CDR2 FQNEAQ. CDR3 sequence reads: CASSLFGTGVYSEQFF. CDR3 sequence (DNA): TGTGCCAGCAGCCTCTTCGGGACAGGGGTTTACAGTGAGCAGTTCTTC.

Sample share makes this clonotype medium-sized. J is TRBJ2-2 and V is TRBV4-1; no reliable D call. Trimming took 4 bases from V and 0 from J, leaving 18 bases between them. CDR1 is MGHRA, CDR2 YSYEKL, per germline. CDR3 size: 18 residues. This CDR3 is CASSLTKKWTSNTGELFF. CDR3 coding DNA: TGCGCCAGCAGCCTGACCAAGAAATGGACGTCGAACACCGGGGAGCTGTTTTTT.

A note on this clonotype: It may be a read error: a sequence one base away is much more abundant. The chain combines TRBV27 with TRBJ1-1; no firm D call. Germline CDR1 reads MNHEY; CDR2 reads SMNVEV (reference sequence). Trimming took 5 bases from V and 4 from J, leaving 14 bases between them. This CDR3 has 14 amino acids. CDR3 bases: TGTGCCAGCAGTCCCTACCTAATCGGCACTGAAGCTTTCTTT. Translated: CASSPYLIGTEAFF.

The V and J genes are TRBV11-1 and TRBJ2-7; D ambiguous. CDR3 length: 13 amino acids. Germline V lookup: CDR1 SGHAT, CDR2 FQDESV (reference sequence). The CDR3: CLSNLGYLRKQYF. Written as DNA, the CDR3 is TGTCTCAGCAACTTAGGATACCTCCGCAAGCAGTACTTC.

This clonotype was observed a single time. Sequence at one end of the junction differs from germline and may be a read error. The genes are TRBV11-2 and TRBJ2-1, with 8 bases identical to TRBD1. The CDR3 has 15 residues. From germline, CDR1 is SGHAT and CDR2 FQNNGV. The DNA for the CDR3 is TGTGTCAGCAGTTATATAGGACAGGGCGAGAATGAGCAGTTCTTC. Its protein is CVSSYIGQGENEQFF.

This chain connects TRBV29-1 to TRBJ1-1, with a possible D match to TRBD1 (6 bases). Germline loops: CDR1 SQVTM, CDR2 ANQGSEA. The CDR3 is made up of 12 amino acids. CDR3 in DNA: TGCAACGTCGAGACAGGTAGTACTGAAGCTTTCTTT. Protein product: CNVETGSTEAFF.

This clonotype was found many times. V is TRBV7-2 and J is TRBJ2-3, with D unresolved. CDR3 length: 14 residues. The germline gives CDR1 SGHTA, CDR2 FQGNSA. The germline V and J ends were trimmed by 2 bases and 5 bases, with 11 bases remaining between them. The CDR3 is CASSLSGRIDTQYF. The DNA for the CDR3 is TGTGCCAGCAGCTTATCAGGACGGATAGATACGCAGTATTTT.

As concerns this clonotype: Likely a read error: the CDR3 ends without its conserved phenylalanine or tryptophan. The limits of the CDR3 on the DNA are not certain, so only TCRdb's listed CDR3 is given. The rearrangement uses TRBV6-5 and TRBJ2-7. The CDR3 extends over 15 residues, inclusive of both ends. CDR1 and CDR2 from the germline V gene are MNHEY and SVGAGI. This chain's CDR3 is CASSYKDRSSYEQYL.

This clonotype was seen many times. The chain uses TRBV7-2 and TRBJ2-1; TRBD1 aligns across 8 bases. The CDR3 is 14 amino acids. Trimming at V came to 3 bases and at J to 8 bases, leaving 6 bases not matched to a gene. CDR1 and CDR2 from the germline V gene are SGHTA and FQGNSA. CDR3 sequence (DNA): TGTGCCAGCAGCTTGGACCAGGGGGCCGATGAGCAGTTCTTC. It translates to CASSLDQGADEQFF.

CDR3 in amino acids: CTSSYQTGARHTDTQYF. The CDR3 DNA reads TGTACTAGCAGTTACCAGACCGGAGCTCGACACACAGATACGCAGTATTTT. V is TRBV6-6 and J is TRBJ2-3; a weak D match, TRBD2 (6 bases). The CDR3 has 17 residues. Per the germline V gene, CDR1 is MNHNY and CDR2 is SVGAGI (reference sequence).

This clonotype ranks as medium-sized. The CDR3 region has the DNA TGCAGTGCACCCCGGACTAGCGGAAGATACGAGCAGTACTTC. Translation: CSAPRTSGRYEQYF. The rearrangement uses TRBV20-1 and TRBJ2-7; 10 bases match TRBD2. This CDR3 contains 14 residues. With V trimmed by 6 bases and J by 4 bases, 9 bases remained unmatched. Germline V gives CDR1 DFQATT, CDR2 SNEGSKA (reference sequence).

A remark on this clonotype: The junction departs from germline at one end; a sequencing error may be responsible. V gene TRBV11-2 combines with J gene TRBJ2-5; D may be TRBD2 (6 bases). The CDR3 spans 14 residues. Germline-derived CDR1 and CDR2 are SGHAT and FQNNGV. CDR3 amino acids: CDSSSPGSWEAQSF. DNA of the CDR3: TGTGACAGCAGCTCCCCGGGGAGCTGGGAGGCCCAGAGCTTC.